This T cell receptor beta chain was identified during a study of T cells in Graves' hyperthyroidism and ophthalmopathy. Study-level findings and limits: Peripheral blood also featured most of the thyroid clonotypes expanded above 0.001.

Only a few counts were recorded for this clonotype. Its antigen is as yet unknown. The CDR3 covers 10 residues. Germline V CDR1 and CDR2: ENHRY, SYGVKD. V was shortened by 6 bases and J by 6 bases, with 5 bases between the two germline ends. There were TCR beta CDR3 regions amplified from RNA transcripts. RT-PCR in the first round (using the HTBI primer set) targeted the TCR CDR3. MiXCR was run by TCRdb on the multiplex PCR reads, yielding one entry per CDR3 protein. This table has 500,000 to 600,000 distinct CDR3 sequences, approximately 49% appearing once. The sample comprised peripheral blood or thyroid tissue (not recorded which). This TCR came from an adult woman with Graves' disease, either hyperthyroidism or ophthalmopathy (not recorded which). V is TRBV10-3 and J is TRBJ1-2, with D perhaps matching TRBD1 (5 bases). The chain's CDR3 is CAIRGDGYTF. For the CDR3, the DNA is TGTGCCATCAGGGGGGATGGCTACACCTTC.